The sequence of this T cell receptor (beta chain) was determined in a study of blood T cell repertoires in COVID-19. Overall study: Sources were T cells, B-cell-depleted T cells, or PBMCs; the material itself was cDNA or gDNA.

Between the trimmed V and J ends, which lost 5 bases and 0 bases, there was a span of 13 bases. CDR1 LGHNA and CDR2 YSLEER come from the germline V gene. This CDR3 is built from 16 residues. Repertoires were generated with immunoSEQ multiplex PCR, while TCRdb's copy carries only in-frame clones and drops some. This sample yields some 150,000 clones, of which 70% to 90% are seen a single time; roughly 2.5% belongs to the top ten. The receptor was derived from a human donor with acute or convalescent COVID-19. The donor label of this sample is uncertain. The chain joins TRBV4-3 to TRBJ2-2; possibly TRBD1 for D (5 bases). The material sequenced was peripheral blood. CDR3 in DNA: TGCGCCAGCAGCTCCTCTTCAGGGTCGAACACCGGGGAGCTGTTTTTT. It is translated as CASSSSSGSNTGELFF.